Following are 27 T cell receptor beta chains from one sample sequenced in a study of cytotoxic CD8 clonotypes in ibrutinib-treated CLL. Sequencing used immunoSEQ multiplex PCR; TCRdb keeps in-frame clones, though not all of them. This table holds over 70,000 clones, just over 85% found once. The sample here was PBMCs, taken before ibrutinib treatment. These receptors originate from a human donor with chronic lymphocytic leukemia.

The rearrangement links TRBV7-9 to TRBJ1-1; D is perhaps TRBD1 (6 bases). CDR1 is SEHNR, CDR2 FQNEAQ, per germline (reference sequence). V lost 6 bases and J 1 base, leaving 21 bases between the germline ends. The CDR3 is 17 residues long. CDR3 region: CASRRAAMTGENTEAFF. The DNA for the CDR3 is TGTGCCAGCAGGCGTGCCGCTATGACAGGCGAGAACACTGAAGCTTTCTTT. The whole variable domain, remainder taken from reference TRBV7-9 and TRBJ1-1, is DTGVSQNPRHKITKRGQNVTFRCDPISEHNRLYWYRQTLGQGPEFLTYFQNEAQLEKSRLLSDRFSAERPKGSFSTLEIQRTEQGDSAMYLCASRRAAMTGENTEAFFGQGTRLTVV.

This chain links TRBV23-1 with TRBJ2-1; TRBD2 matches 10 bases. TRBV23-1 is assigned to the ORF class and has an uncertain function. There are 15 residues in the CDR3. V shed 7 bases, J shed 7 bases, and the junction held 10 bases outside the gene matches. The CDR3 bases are TGCGCCAGCACGCGACCTAGCGGGAGTATGAATGAGCAGTTCTTC. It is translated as CASTRPSGSMNEQFF.

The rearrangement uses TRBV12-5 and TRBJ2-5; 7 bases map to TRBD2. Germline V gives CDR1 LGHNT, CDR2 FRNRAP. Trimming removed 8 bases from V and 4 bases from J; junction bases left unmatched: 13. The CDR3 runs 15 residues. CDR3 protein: CASQSTSVGPETQYF. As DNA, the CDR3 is TGTGCTAGTCAAAGTACTAGCGTCGGCCCAGAGACCCAGTACTTC. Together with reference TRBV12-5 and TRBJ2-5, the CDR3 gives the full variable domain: DARVTQTPRHKVTEMGQEVTMRCQPILGHNTVFWYRQTMMQGLELLAYFRNRAPLDDSGMPKDRFSAEMPDATLATLKIQPSEPRDSAVYFCASQSTSVGPETQYFGPGTRLLVL.

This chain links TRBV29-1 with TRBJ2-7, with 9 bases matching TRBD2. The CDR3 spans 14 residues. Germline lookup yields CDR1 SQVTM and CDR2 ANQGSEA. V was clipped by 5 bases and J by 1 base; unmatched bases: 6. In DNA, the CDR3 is TGCAGCGTTTTTAGCGGGAGTAAGTCCTACGAGCAGTACTTC. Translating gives CSVFSGSKSYEQYF.

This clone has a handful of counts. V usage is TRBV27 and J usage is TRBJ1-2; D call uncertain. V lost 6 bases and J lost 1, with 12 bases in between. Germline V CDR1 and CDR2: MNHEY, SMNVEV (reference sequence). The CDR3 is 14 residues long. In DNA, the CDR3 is TGTGCCAGCAGGTTCCTGGCGAGTAACTATGGCTACACCTTC. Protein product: CASRFLASNYGYTF.

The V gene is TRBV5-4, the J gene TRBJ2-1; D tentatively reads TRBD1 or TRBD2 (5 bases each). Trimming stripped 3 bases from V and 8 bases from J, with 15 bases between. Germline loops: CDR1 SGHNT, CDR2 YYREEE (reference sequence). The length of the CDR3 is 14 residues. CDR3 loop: CASSSGADWDEQFF. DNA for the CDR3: TGTGCCAGCAGCTCCGGGGCAGATTGGGATGAGCAGTTCTTC.

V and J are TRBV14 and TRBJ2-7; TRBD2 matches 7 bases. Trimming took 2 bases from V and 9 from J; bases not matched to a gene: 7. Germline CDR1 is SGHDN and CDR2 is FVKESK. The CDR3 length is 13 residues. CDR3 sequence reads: CASSQQTPSGQYF. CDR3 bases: TGTGCCAGCAGCCAACAGACCCCTAGCGGGCAGTACTTC.

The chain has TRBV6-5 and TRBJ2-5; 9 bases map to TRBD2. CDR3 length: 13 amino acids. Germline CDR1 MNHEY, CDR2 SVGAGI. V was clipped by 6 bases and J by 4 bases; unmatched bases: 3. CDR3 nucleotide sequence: TGTGCCAGCAGGAGCGGGAGGCCAGAGACCCAGTACTTC. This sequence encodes CASRSGRPETQYF.

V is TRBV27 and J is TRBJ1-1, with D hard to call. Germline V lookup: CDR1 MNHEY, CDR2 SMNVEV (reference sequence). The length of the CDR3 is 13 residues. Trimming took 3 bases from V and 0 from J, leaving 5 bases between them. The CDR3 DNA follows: TGTGCCAGCAGTTTTATAGTGAACACTGAAGCTTTCTTT. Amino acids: CASSFIVNTEAFF.

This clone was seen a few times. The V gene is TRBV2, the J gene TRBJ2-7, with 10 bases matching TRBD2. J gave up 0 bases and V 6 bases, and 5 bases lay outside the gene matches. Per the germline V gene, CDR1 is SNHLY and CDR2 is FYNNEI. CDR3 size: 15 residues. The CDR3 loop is CASRLAGASSYEQYF. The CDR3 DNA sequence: TGTGCCAGCAGGCTAGCGGGGGCGAGCTCCTACGAGCAGTACTTC. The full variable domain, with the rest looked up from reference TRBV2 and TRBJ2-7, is EPEVTQTPSHQVTQMGQEVILRCVPISNHLYFYWYRQILGQKVEFLVSFYNNEISEKSEIFDDQFSVERPDGSNFTLKIRSTKLEDSAMYFCASRLAGASSYEQYFGPGTRLTVT.

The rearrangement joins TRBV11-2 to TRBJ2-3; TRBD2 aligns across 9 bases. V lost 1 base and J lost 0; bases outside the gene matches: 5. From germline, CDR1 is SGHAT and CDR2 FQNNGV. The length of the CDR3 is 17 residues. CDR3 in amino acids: CASSLGWLAGSTDTQYF. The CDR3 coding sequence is TGTGCCAGCAGCTTAGGTTGGCTAGCGGGAAGCACAGATACGCAGTATTTT.

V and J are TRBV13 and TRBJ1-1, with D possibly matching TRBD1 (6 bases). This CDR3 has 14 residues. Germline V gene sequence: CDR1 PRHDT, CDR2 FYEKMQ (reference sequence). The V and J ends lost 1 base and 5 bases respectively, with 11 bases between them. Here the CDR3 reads CASSLDRQGTEAFF. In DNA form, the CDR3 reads TGTGCCAGCAGCTTAGACCGGCAGGGGACTGAAGCTTTCTTT.

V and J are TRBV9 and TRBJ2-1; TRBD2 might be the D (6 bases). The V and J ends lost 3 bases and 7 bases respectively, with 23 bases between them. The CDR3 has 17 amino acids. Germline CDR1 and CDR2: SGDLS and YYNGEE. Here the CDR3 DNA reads TGTGCCAGCAGCGCACGGCCGGGGCGCGGGATGGAAAATGAGCAGTTCTTC. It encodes CASSARPGRGMENEQFF.

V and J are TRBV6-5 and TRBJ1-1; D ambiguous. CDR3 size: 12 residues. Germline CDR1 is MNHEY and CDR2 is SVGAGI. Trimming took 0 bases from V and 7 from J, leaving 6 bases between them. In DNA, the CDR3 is TGTGCCAGCAGTTACTCGAATGATGAAGCTTTCTTT. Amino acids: CASSYSNDEAFF.

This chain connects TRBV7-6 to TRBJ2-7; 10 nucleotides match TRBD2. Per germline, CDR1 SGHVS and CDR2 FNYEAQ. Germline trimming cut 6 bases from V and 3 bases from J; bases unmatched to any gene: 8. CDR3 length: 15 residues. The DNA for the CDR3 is TGTGCCAGCAGACGTCGGGGACTAGCGATCTACGAGCAGTACTTC. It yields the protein CASRRRGLAIYEQYF.

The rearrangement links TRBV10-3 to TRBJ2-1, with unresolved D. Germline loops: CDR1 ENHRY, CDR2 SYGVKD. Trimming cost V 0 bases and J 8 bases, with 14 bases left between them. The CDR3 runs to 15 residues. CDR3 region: CAISESDGGTYEQFF. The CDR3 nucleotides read TGTGCCATCAGTGAGTCAGATGGTGGTACGTATGAGCAGTTCTTC.

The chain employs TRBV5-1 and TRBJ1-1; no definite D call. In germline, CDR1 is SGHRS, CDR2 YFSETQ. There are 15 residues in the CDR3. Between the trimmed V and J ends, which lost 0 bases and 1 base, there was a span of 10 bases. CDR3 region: CASSLDAGKNTEAFF. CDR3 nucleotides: TGCGCCAGCAGCTTGGATGCAGGAAAGAACACTGAAGCTTTCTTT.

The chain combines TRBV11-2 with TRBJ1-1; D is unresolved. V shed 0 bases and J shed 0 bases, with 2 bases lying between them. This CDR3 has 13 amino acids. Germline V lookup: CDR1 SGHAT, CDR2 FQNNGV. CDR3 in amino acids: CASSLEMNTEAFF. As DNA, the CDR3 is TGTGCCAGCAGCTTAGAGATGAACACTGAAGCTTTCTTT.

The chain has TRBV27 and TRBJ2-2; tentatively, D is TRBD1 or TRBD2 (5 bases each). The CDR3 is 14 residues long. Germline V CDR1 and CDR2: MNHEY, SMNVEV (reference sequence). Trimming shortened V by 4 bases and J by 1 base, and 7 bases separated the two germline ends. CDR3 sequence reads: CASSWDVNTGELFF. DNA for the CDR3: TGTGCCAGCAGTTGGGACGTGAACACCGGGGAGCTGTTTTTT.

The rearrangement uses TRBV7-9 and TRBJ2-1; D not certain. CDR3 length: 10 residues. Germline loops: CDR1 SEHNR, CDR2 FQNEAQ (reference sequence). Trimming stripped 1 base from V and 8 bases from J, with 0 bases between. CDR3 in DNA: TGTGCCAGCAGCTTAGATGAGCAGTTCTTC. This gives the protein CASSLDEQFF.

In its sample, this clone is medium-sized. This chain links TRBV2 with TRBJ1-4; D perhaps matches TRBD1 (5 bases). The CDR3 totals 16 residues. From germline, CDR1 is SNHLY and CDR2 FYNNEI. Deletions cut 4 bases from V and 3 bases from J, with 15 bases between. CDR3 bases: TGTGCCAGCAGTGCCGGTAATGTCAGGGCTAATGAAAAACTGTTTTTT. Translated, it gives CASSAGNVRANEKLFF.

This CDR3 reads CATLDPLNEKLFF. Written as DNA, the CDR3 is TGCGCCACCCTAGACCCCTTGAATGAAAAACTGTTTTTT. The chain joins TRBV4-1 to TRBJ1-4; D gene uncertain. Germline V gene sequence: CDR1 MGHRA, CDR2 YSYEKL. The ends were cut back, 10 bases at V and 5 bases at J, with 14 bases in the middle. CDR3 length: 13 residues.

Here the CDR3 reads CASGLLTGELFF. In DNA form, the CDR3 reads TGTGCCAGCGGGCTACTCACCGGGGAGCTGTTTTTT. The J gene is TRBJ2-2, the V gene TRBV9; the D is unclear. Germline V CDR1 and CDR2: SGDLS, YYNGEE. The ends were cut back, 7 bases at V and 4 bases at J, with 8 bases in the middle. The CDR3 is 12 residues long.

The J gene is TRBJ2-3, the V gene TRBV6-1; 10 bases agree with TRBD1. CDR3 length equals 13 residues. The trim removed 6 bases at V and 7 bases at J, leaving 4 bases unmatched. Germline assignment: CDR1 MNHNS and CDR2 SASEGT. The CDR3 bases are TGTGCCAGCAGAGGGACAGGGGCAAATACGCAGTATTTT. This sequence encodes CASRGTGANTQYF.

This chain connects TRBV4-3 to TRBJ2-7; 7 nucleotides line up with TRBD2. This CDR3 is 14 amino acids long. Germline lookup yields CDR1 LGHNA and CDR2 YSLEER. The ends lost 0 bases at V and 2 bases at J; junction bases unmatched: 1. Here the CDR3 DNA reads TGCGCCAGCAGCCAAGATCGGGGGGCCTACGAGCAGTACTTC. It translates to CASSQDRGAYEQYF.

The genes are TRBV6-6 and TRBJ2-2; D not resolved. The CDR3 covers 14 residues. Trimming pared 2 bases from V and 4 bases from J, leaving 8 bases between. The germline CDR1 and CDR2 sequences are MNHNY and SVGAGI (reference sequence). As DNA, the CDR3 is TGTGCCAGCAGTTACCGGCGCGTCACCGGGGAGCTGTTTTTT. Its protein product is CASSYRRVTGELFF.

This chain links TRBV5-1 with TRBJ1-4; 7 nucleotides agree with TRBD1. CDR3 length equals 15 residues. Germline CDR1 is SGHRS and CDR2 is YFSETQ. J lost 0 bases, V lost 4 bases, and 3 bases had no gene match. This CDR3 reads CASSQGEATNEKLFF. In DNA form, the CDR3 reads TGCGCCAGCAGCCAGGGGGAAGCAACTAATGAAAAACTGTTTTTT.